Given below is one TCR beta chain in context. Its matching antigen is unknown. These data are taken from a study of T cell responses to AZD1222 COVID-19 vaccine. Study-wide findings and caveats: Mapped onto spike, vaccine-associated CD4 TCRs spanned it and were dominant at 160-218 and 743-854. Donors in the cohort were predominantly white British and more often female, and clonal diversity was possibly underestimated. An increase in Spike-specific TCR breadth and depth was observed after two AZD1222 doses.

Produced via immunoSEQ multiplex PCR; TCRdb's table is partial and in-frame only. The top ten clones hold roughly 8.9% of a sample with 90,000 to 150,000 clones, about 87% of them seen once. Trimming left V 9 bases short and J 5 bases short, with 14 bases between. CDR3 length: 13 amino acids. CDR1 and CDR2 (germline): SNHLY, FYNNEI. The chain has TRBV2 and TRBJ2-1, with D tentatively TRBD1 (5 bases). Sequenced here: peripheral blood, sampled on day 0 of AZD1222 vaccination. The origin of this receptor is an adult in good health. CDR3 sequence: CASTRELDNEQFF. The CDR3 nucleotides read TGTGCCAGTACCAGGGAATTGGACAATGAGCAGTTCTTC. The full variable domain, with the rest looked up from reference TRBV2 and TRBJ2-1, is EPEVTQTPSHQVTQMGQEVILRCVPISNHLYFYWYRQILGQKVEFLVSFYNNEISEKSEIFDDQFSVERPDGSNFTLKIRSTKLEDSAMYFCASTRELDNEQFFGPGTRLTVL.